This TCR beta chain emerged from a study of a mutant IDH1 vaccine in newly diagnosed glioma. In the study overall: Sex distribution of treated patients was about 60% male and 37.5% female; mean age was about 40 years.

Germline V lookup: CDR1 PRHDT, CDR2 FYEKMQ (reference sequence). The CDR3 extends over 17 amino acids. V shed 9 bases and J shed 7 bases, with 28 bases lying between them. Assay used: immunoSEQ multiplex PCR; TCRdb lists only in-frame clones, some missing. The sample shows about 30,000 clones, roughly 75% of them seen only once. The time point: week 35, safety follow-up. Each vaccine dose was 300 ug of mutant IDH1 20-mer peptide, with topical imiquimod. Each of the donors came in with new WHO grade 3 or 4 astrocytomas that were IDH1-mutant and ATRX-lost. This clone appeared once. Antigen: not known. This specimen consisted of PBMCs, obtained from a glioma patient whose treatment included an IDH1 peptide vaccine. The sequence derives from a woman in her thirties or forties with glioma. The chain couples TRBV13 to TRBJ2-1; D might be TRBD1 (6 bases). CDR3 bases: TGTGCCAGTAGCACAGAGACAGGTGGGTCGAGAGGGAATGAGCAGTTCTTC. Protein sequence: CASSTETGGSRGNEQFF.